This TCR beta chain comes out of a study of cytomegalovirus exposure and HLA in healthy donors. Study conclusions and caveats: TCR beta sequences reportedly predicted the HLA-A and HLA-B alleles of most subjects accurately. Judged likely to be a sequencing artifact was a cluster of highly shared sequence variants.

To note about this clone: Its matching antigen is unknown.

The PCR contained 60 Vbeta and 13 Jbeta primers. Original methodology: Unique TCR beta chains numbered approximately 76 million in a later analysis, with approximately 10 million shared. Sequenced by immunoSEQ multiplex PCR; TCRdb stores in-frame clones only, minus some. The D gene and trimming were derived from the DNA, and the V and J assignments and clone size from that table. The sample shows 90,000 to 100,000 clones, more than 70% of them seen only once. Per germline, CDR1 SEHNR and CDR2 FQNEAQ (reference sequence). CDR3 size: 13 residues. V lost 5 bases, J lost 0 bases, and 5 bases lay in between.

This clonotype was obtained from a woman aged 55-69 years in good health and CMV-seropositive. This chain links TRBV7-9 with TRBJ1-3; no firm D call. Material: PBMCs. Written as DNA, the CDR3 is TGTGCCAGCAGCGCCAGCTCTGGAAACACCATATATTTT. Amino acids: CASSASSGNTIYF.